The next 5 T cell receptor beta chains were all read from a single sample in a study of shared clonotypes between healthy human individuals. Produced via immunoSEQ multiplex PCR; TCRdb's table is partial and in-frame only. This table has fewer than 1.8 million clones, approximately 98.5% appearing once. Source material: naive CD4+ T cells sorted from blood. Subset described: CD45RA+ positively selected. Receptors originate from a man in his thirties or forties in good health.

This rearrangement joins TRBV25-1 to TRBJ2-1; maybe TRBD2 (5 bases). The V and J ends lost 2 bases and 4 bases respectively, with 12 bases between them. Germline lookup yields CDR1 MGHDK and CDR2 SYGVNS. This CDR3 spans 15 amino acids. DNA for the CDR3: TGTGCCAGCAGTGAAAGCACTAGAGATTACAATGAGCAGTTCTTC. It codes for CASSESTRDYNEQFF. The variable domain in full, with the rest retrieved from reference TRBV25-1 and TRBJ2-1, is EADIYQTPRYLVIGTGKKITLECSQTMGHDKMYWYQQDPGMELHLIHYSYGVNSTEKGDLSSESTVSRIRTEHFPLTLESARPSHTSQYLCASSESTRDYNEQFFGPGTRLTVL.

The V and J genes are TRBV25-1 and TRBJ1-4; no clear D gene. Trimming stripped 4 bases from V and 3 bases from J, with 12 bases between. Per germline, CDR1 MGHDK and CDR2 SYGVNS. This CDR3 spans 15 amino acids. The chain's CDR3 is CASSALRGPNEKLFF. The CDR3 nucleotides are TGTGCCAGCAGTGCCCTGCGGGGTCCTAATGAAAAACTGTTTTTT.

The chain combines TRBV7-9 with TRBJ2-7, with TRBD1 matching over 11 bases. Germline V gene data show CDR1 as SEHNR and CDR2 as FQNEAQ (reference sequence). The V segment lost 4 bases and the J segment 5 bases; nucleotides outside the gene matches: 4. CDR3 length: 14 amino acids. CDR3 amino acids: CASSSRDRGNEQYF. The CDR3 bases are TGTGCCAGCAGCTCCCGGGACAGGGGGAACGAGCAGTACTTC.

The genes are TRBV30 and TRBJ2-3; perhaps TRBD2 as D (6 bases). The length of the CDR3 is 16 residues. Trimming took off 0 bases at V and 0 bases at J, with 13 bases between the two ends. Germline CDR1 and CDR2: GTSNPN and SVGIG (reference sequence). CDR3 amino acids: CAWSVRRGLSTDTQYF. CDR3 sequence (DNA): TGTGCCTGGAGTGTACGGCGGGGACTTAGCACAGATACGCAGTATTTT.

Concerning this clone itself: A junction boundary mismatches the germline segment, possibly from a read error. The chain uses TRBV7-7 and TRBJ2-6; D perhaps matches TRBD2 (5 bases). This CDR3 comprises 13 residues. Germline V gene sequence: CDR1 SSHAT, CDR2 FNYEAQ (reference sequence). The CDR3 DNA reads TGTGCTAGCAGCTTAGGCTCCGGGGACGTCCTGACTTTC. Its protein is CASSLGSGDVLTF.